This entry concerns a single T cell receptor beta chain. What it recognizes is unknown. The method was immunoSEQ multiplex PCR; TCRdb's version includes in-frame clones alone and lacks a portion of them. The sample consists of approximately 45,000 clones, approximately 90% of them appearing once. The data originate from a study of a mutant IDH1 vaccine in newly diagnosed glioma. At the level of the study: Patients began vaccination 4-6 weeks after radiotherapy alone, or with temozolomide cycles. Antecedent treatment encompassed radiotherapy, temozolomide, or their combination; the majority received both.

Time point meaning: week 23, last vaccination. A 20-mer mutant IDH1 peptide at 300 ug was injected subcutaneously with topical imiquimod. The CDR3 length is 19 residues. With 0 bases removed from V and 0 bases from J, the gap between germline ends came to 19 bases. CDR1 is SGHVS and CDR2 is FQNEAQ in the germline V gene. The TCR comes from a man aged 50 to 60 with glioma. The starting material was PBMCs, obtained from a glioma patient whose treatment included an IDH1 peptide vaccine. V and J are TRBV7-8 and TRBJ2-3, with D tentatively TRBD1 (5 bases). DNA of the CDR3: TGTGCCAGCAGCTTAGCGGCCGTACGCATGGGGCGTAGCACAGATACGCAGTATTTT. Its protein is CASSLAAVRMGRSTDTQYF.